The 29 T cell receptor beta chains below were found in one sample sequenced in a study of blood T cell repertoires in COVID-19. Repertoires were generated with immunoSEQ multiplex PCR, while TCRdb's copy carries only in-frame clones and drops some. The sample holds 50,000 or so clones, approximately 83% seen once. Sequencing input: peripheral blood. These receptors all stem from a man in his 70s with acute or convalescent COVID-19.

The genes are TRBV19 and TRBJ1-5; 9 bases map to TRBD1. Trimming at V came to 5 bases and at J to 3 bases, leaving 5 bases not matched to a gene. CDR3 length: 15 amino acids. Per germline, CDR1 LNHDA and CDR2 SQIVND (reference sequence). This chain's CDR3 is CASSQGTGPNQPQHF. The CDR3 DNA reads TGTGCCAGTAGTCAGGGGACAGGGCCCAATCAGCCCCAGCATTTT.

This clone was observed a single time. The chain uses TRBV30 and TRBJ1-2; 9 bases map to TRBD1. The CDR3 has 14 amino acids. Trimming at V came to 3 bases and at J to 7 bases, leaving 9 bases not matched to a gene. Germline-derived CDR1 and CDR2 are GTSNPN and SVGIG (reference sequence). CDR3 coding DNA: TGTGCCTGGAGATTACAGGGGGCGTCTAGTGGCTACACCTTC. Translating it yields CAWRLQGASSGYTF.

This clone was recorded a few times. The CDR3 sequence is CASSPRTGINNEQFF. CDR3 nucleotide sequence: TGTGCCAGCAGCCCGCGAACGGGAATTAACAATGAGCAGTTCTTC. The rearrangement joins TRBV3-1 (or the pseudogene TRBV3-2) to TRBJ2-1, with D perhaps TRBD2 (5 bases). The CDR3 runs 15 residues. CDR1 and CDR2 from the germline V gene are LGHDT and YNNKEL (reference sequence). V lost 4 bases to trimming and J lost 5 bases, with 15 bases between them.

The chain couples TRBV28 to TRBJ2-1, with 7 bases aligning to TRBD1. Germline V lookup: CDR1 MDHEN, CDR2 SYDVKM. The CDR3 loop spans 14 amino acids. J gave up 3 bases and V 6 bases, and 5 bases lay outside the gene matches. The CDR3 reads CASRIDRDYNEQFF. CDR3 DNA: TGTGCCAGCAGAATCGACAGGGACTACAATGAGCAGTTCTTC. Drawing the rest from reference TRBV28 and TRBJ2-1, the complete variable domain is DVKVTQSSRYLVKRTGEKVFLECVQDMDHENMFWYRQDPGLGLRLIYFSYDVKMKEKGDIPEGYSVSREKKERFSLILESASTNQTSMYLCASRIDRDYNEQFFGPGTRLTVL.

CDR3 region: CASSPNNSPLHF. The CDR3 bases are TGTGCCAGCAGCCCCAATAATTCACCCCTCCACTTT. The chain recombines TRBV7-9 with TRBJ1-6, with unresolved D. Germline V lookup: CDR1 SEHNR, CDR2 FQNEAQ (reference sequence). V dropped 5 bases and J dropped 5 bases, with 4 bases sitting between them. The CDR3 runs to 12 residues.

The CDR3 loop reads CASSELGPSGNTIYF. CDR3 DNA: TGCGCCAGCAGTGAGCTGGGGCCCTCTGGAAACACCATATATTTT. This sequence joins TRBV10-2 and TRBJ1-3, with D possibly matching TRBD1 (5 bases). The CDR3 loop spans 15 amino acids. Trimming shortened V by 2 bases and J by 0 bases, and 8 bases separated the two germline ends. Germline V gives CDR1 WSHSY, CDR2 SAAADI.

The rearrangement uses TRBV10-3 and TRBJ1-6; D perhaps matches TRBD1 (5 bases). Germline CDR1 ENHRY, CDR2 SYGVKD. Trimming took off 0 bases at V and 9 bases at J, with 15 bases between the two ends. The CDR3 is 16 amino acids. In DNA form, the CDR3 reads TGTGCCATCAGTGAGTCTGGGGCAGCTATAATTTCACCCCTCCACTTT. As protein: CAISESGAAIISPLHF.

This clone was detected only a few times. The chain couples TRBV4-3 to TRBJ1-2; TRBD1 matches 10 bases. The CDR3 covers 19 residues. With 3 bases clipped from V and 4 bases from J, the junction kept 17 bases outside the gene matches. CDR1 LGHNA and CDR2 YSLEER come from the germline V gene. CDR3 region: CASSQGRLGQGVTPYGYTF. The CDR3 coding sequence is TGCGCCAGCAGCCAGGGCCGTCTTGGACAGGGGGTAACCCCCTATGGCTACACCTTC.

This chain connects TRBV7-2 to TRBJ2-5; 8 nucleotides line up with TRBD1. This CDR3 has 16 amino acids. The trim removed 5 bases at V and 5 bases at J, leaving 13 bases unmatched. Looked up from germline, CDR1 is SGHTA and CDR2 is FQGNSA. This chain's CDR3 is CASSRLRTGSGETQYF. The DNA of the CDR3 is TGTGCCAGCAGCCGCTTACGGACAGGGTCGGGTGAGACCCAGTACTTC.

This chain joins TRBV5-4 and TRBJ1-4; no clear D. V shed 3 bases and J shed 8 bases, with 20 bases lying between them. The CDR3 runs 16 residues. CDR1 and CDR2 from the germline V gene are SGHNT and YYREEE (reference sequence). CDR3 amino acids: CASSSASRGRSEKLFF. The CDR3 DNA sequence: TGTGCCAGCAGCTCCGCGAGCCGGGGTCGGAGCGAAAAACTGTTTTTT.

This chain uses TRBV6-5 with TRBJ1-1; the match to TRBD1 covers 9 bases. Germline assignment: CDR1 MNHEY and CDR2 SVGAGI. V shed 6 bases and J 6 bases; nucleotides not matched to a gene: 8. The CDR3 has 14 residues. CDR3 coding DNA: TGTGCCAGCAGCCCGACTCGACAGGGGGCTGAAGCTTTCTTT. Translating it yields CASSPTRQGAEAFF.

In regard to this clone: At one of its ends the junction is not consistent with the germline gene, which may arise from a read error. The chain employs TRBV14 and TRBJ1-6; 7 positions agree with TRBD1. The CDR3 runs 13 residues. Germline V gives CDR1 SGHDN, CDR2 FVKESK. CDR3 nucleotide sequence: TGTGCCAGCAGCCTAGGACAGGCTTCAACCCTCCACTTT. This codes for CASSLGQASTLHF. Full variable domain (remainder filled in from reference TRBV14 and TRBJ1-6): EAGVTQFPSHSVIEKGQTVTLRCDPISGHDNLYWYRRVMGKEIKFLLHFVKESKQDESGMPNNRFLAERTGGTYSTLKVQPAELEDSGVYFCASSLGQASTLHFGNGTRLTVT.

As regards this clone: As the CDR3 is not closed by the conserved phenylalanine or tryptophan, this likely results from a read error. No DNA is shown, since the ends of the CDR3 on it are uncertain; the CDR3 is the one TCRdb lists. This chain joins TRBV10-1 and TRBJ1-1; the table assigns TRBD1, which was not confirmed against the DNA. The germline CDR1 and CDR2 sequences are WNHNN and SYGVQD (reference sequence). The CDR3 length is 13 residues, termini included. This CDR3 is CASSEILPPGAAK.

The V gene is TRBV28, the J gene TRBJ1-2, with TRBD1 matching 8 bases. Germline CDR1 and CDR2: MDHEN and SYDVKM. Trimming took 4 bases from V and 6 from J; bases not matched to a gene: 10. The CDR3 extends over 15 amino acids. The DNA of the CDR3 is TGTGCCAGCAGTTATATGACAGGGGTAAGGAATGGCTACACCTTC. Translated, it gives CASSYMTGVRNGYTF.

The chain is built from TRBV5-1 and TRBJ1-3; 10 bases agree with TRBD1. The ends lost 4 bases at V and 6 bases at J; junction bases unmatched: 13. CDR1 SGHRS and CDR2 YFSETQ come from the germline V gene. This CDR3 has 17 amino acids. The CDR3 is CASSPHLGQGVANTIYF. The CDR3 DNA reads as TGCGCCAGCAGCCCCCACCTCGGACAGGGGGTAGCAAACACCATATATTTT.

This rearrangement joins TRBV7-9 to TRBJ1-2; D is possibly TRBD1 (6 bases). The CDR3 has 14 residues. Germline lookup yields CDR1 SEHNR and CDR2 FQNEAQ (reference sequence). V dropped 5 bases and J dropped 2 bases, with 12 bases sitting between them. The CDR3 DNA sequence: TGTGCCAGCAGCCCTGGGACATCAAACTATGGCTACACCTTC. The encoded protein is CASSPGTSNYGYTF.

The V gene is TRBV6-2 or TRBV6-3, the J gene TRBJ2-5, with 7 bases fitting TRBD1. Per germline, CDR1 MNHEY and CDR2 SVGEGT. The V and J ends lost 5 bases and 7 bases, in that order; junction bases with no gene match: 13. The CDR3 consists of 15 residues. The CDR3 sequence is CASSHPDRVGGTQYF. The CDR3, as DNA: TGTGCCAGCAGTCACCCCGACAGGGTTGGAGGGACCCAGTACTTC.

V gene TRBV27 combines with J gene TRBJ2-3; perhaps TRBD2 as D (5 bases). The ends were cut back, 11 bases at V and 0 bases at J, with 15 bases in the middle. The V gene's germline CDR1 is MNHEY and CDR2 SMNVEV (reference sequence). The CDR3 has 14 amino acids. The CDR3 sequence is CAVRIGLSTDTQYF. DNA for the CDR3: TGTGCCGTACGAATCGGACTGAGCACAGATACGCAGTATTTT.

The V call is TRBV4-1, the J call TRBJ2-7; TRBD1 matches at 7 bases. The CDR3 loop spans 13 amino acids. Germline V CDR1 and CDR2: MGHRA, YSYEKL. V was clipped by 0 bases and J by 7 bases; unmatched bases: 3. CDR3 nucleotides: TGCGCCAGCAGCCAAGACAGGGGGAGAGAGCAGTACTTC. This sequence encodes CASSQDRGREQYF.

The genes are TRBV2 and TRBJ2-1; TRBD2 agrees at 8 bases. The germline V gene encodes CDR1 SNHLY and CDR2 FYNNEI. The CDR3 spans 18 residues. J was trimmed by 2 bases and V by 4 bases; bases with no gene match: 13. For the CDR3, the DNA is TGTGCCAGCAGTGTACTCCAAGATCGGGGGGGCCCCTACAATGAGCAGTTCTTC. Encoded protein: CASSVLQDRGGPYNEQFF. The variable domain in full, with the rest retrieved from reference TRBV2 and TRBJ2-1, is EPEVTQTPSHQVTQMGQEVILRCVPISNHLYFYWYRQILGQKVEFLVSFYNNEISEKSEIFDDQFSVERPDGSNFTLKIRSTKLEDSAMYFCASSVLQDRGGPYNEQFFGPGTRLTVL.

In DNA form, the CDR3 reads TGTGCCAGTACTGGGGGACAGGGTGGACAGCCCCAGCATTTT. It encodes CASTGGQGGQPQHF. The chain employs TRBV19 and TRBJ1-5; 9 bases match TRBD1. CDR3 length: 14 residues. J lost 7 bases, V lost 7 bases, and 8 bases had no gene match. Per germline, CDR1 LNHDA and CDR2 SQIVND (reference sequence).

This clone was seen a handful of times. The chain links TRBV5-4 to TRBJ2-7, with D possibly matching TRBD1 (6 bases). The germline gives CDR1 SGHNT, CDR2 YYREEE (reference sequence). V lost 4 bases and J 2 bases, leaving 16 bases between the germline ends. The CDR3 totals 15 residues. CDR3 in DNA: TGTGCCAGCAGCATCGGACAGTCCAGGACCTACGAGCAGTACTTC. Protein sequence: CASSIGQSRTYEQYF.

This clone appeared a single time. The chain has TRBV7-9 and TRBJ2-1; 9 bases agree with TRBD1. With 5 bases clipped from V and 3 bases from J, the junction kept 11 bases outside the gene matches. The CDR3 length is 17 residues. The germline CDR1 and CDR2 sequences are SEHNR and FQNEAQ (reference sequence). CDR3 in amino acids: CASSPQSGTGSYNEQFF. CDR3 bases: TGTGCCAGCAGCCCCCAATCCGGGACAGGGAGCTACAATGAGCAGTTCTTC.

The CDR3: CASSPLENSNQPQHF. In DNA form, the CDR3 reads TGTGCCAGTAGTCCTCTGGAGAATAGCAATCAGCCCCAGCATTTT. The chain joins TRBV19 to TRBJ1-5; D call uncertain. CDR1 is LNHDA and CDR2 is SQIVND in the germline V gene (reference sequence). There are 15 residues in the CDR3. V was trimmed by 5 bases and J by 0 bases, leaving 11 bases between them.

This clone has a single count. The V call is TRBV6-5, the J call TRBJ2-3; TRBD2 matches 7 bases. Germline lookup yields CDR1 MNHEY and CDR2 SVGAGI. The CDR3 covers 15 residues. Trimming at V came to 8 bases and at J to 4 bases, leaving 12 bases not matched to a gene. DNA of the CDR3: TGTGCCAGCTGTAGGGGAGGGCAGTCGGCAGATACGCAGTATTTT. Its translation is CASCRGGQSADTQYF.

This clone showed up just a few times. The chain carries TRBV19 and TRBJ2-3, with D possibly matching TRBD1 (6 bases). The V gene's germline CDR1 is LNHDA and CDR2 SQIVND (reference sequence). The CDR3 length is 14 residues. V lost 1 base to trimming and J lost 2 bases, with 7 bases between them. The CDR3: CASSIVGATDTQYF. For the CDR3, the DNA is TGTGCCAGTAGTATAGTGGGGGCCACAGATACGCAGTATTTT.

This sequence joins TRBV6-2 or TRBV6-3 and TRBJ1-1; the D is unclear. The CDR3 consists of 15 residues. V shed 6 bases and J shed 2 bases, with 16 bases lying between them. Germline values: CDR1 MNHEY, CDR2 SVGEGT. CDR3 coding DNA: TGTGCCAGCAGCAGACCGGCAGTACTAAACACTGAAGCTTTCTTT. Its protein product is CASSRPAVLNTEAFF.

V gene TRBV5-1 combines with J gene TRBJ1-4, with TRBD1 matching 7 bases. V lost 1 base and J lost 6; bases outside the gene matches: 3. This CDR3 contains 14 residues. Germline lookup yields CDR1 SGHRS and CDR2 YFSETQ. The CDR3: CASSLTGTDEKLFF. The CDR3 DNA reads TGCGCCAGCAGCTTGACCGGGACAGATGAAAAACTGTTTTTT.

The chain employs TRBV4-1 and TRBJ2-1, with 12 nucleotides matching TRBD2. With 1 base clipped from V and 0 bases from J, the junction kept 7 bases outside the gene matches. The V gene's germline CDR1 is MGHRA and CDR2 YSYEKL. The CDR3 is 19 residues long. The CDR3 loop is CASSQGLAGGPSSYNEQFF. The CDR3 DNA reads as TGCGCCAGCAGCCAAGGGCTAGCGGGGGGGCCATCCTCCTACAATGAGCAGTTCTTC.